This T cell receptor (beta chain) was documented in a study of shared clonotypes between healthy human individuals. Study conclusions and caveats: Naive subsets typically showed greater estimated richness than memory subsets.

Replicate PCRs from sorted subsets contained roughly 200 ng DNA, which is some 29,000 T cell genomes. Libraries were prepared by immunoSEQ multiplex PCR; TCRdb keeps only in-frame clonotypes and omits some of them. This sample carries more than 2,000,000 clones, 85% to 95% of them seen once, and the ten largest clones take more than 0.12%. Germline assignment: CDR1 MGHRA and CDR2 YSYEKL. This CDR3 has 15 amino acids. The V end was cut by 1 base, the J end by 4 bases, with 12 bases between. A word on this clone: Its antigen is as yet unknown.

The sequenced sample was naive CD4+ T cells sorted from blood. The subset here: CD45RA+ positively selected. This sequence joins TRBV4-1 and TRBJ2-3; no definite D call. The receptor was isolated from a man in his late teens or twenties in good health. CDR3 bases: TGCGCCAGCAGCCAAGGGGGTCTAGAGGCAGATACGCAGTATTTT. Translated: CASSQGGLEADTQYF.